The entry below gives a single T cell receptor beta chain sequence along with its context. The data were taken from a study of T cell responses to AZD1222 COVID-19 vaccine. The CDR3 totals 18 residues. The V gene end was trimmed by 4 bases and the J gene end by 2 bases; junction bases not matched to a gene: 11. Germline CDR1 reads SGHKS; CDR2 reads YYEKEE (reference sequence). The assay was immunoSEQ multiplex PCR, and TCRdb's table has in-frame clones only and misses some. The sample yields 100,000 to 150,000 clones, 85% seen once. The receptor was isolated from an adult who received the MenACWY meningococcal vaccine as a control. The rearrangement uses TRBV5-5 and TRBJ2-6; TRBD1 aligns across 8 bases. Specimen: peripheral blood, collected 28 days after the second dose of the MenACWY control vaccine. CDR3 in amino acids: CASSLRTGILTGANVLTF. The CDR3 nucleotides are TGTGCCAGCAGCCTAAGGACAGGGATCTTGACTGGGGCCAACGTCCTGACTTTC.